These 21 T cell receptor beta chains originate from one sample sequenced in a study of CD8 T cells in ankylosing spondylitis. TCRdb called the 5' RACE reads again in MiXCR, with one record for every CDR3 protein. The table shows around 770,000 distinct CDR3 sequences, with around 19% occurring only once. These receptors lack a known antigen. The study, taken as a whole, reports: Roughly eight highly homologous variants made up a TCR beta motif, and this motif appeared characteristic of ankylosing spondylitis blood.

The source material was blood, either unsorted or a sorted T cell fraction (not recorded which). The receptors stem from a male donor with ankylosing spondylitis.

The chain recombines TRBV5-1 with TRBJ2-6; D unresolved. The CDR3 totals 15 residues. V shed 6 bases and J shed 2 bases, with 12 bases lying between them. The V gene's germline CDR1 is SGHRS and CDR2 YFSETQ. The CDR3, as DNA: TGCGCCAGCATCCTCCCCTCACCTGGGGCCAACGTCCTGACTTTC. This translates into CASILPSPGANVLTF.

This clonotype was seen a few times. V and J are TRBV7-2 and TRBJ2-3, with 8 bases lining up with TRBD1. V gave up 5 bases and J gave up 3 bases; unmatched junction bases: 7. Germline CDR1 reads SGHTA; CDR2 reads FQGNSA. CDR3 length: 15 residues. In DNA form, the CDR3 reads TGTGCCAGCAGCCTCAGGGGGCATCGGACAGATACGCAGTATTTT. This translates into CASSLRGHRTDTQYF.

This clonotype is a singleton in its sample. The CDR3 is CASSPTAGGTEAFF. The CDR3 nucleotides read TGTGCCAGCAGCCCGACCGCGGGGGGCACTGAAGCTTTCTTT. The V call is TRBV7-3, the J call TRBJ1-1, with a tentative D call TRBD1 (5 bases). V lost 5 bases and J 4 bases, leaving 14 bases between the germline ends. The CDR3 covers 14 residues. CDR1 is SGHTA and CDR2 is FQGTGA in the germline V gene.

The chain uses TRBV3-1 and TRBJ2-4; TRBD2 matches at 7 bases. The CDR3 extends over 18 amino acids. The germline V gene has CDR1 LGHDT and CDR2 YNNKEL (reference sequence). V lost 0 bases and J lost 3; bases outside the gene matches: 11. The CDR3, as DNA: TGTGCCAGCAGCCAAGATCTCCGGCGGGGGAAGGACAAAAACATTCAGTACTTC. This gives the protein CASSQDLRRGKDKNIQYF. Full variable domain (remainder filled in from reference TRBV3-1 and TRBJ2-4): DTAVSQTPKYLVTQMGNDKSIKCEQNLGHDTMYWYKQDSKKFLKIMFSYNNKELIINETVPNRFSPKSPDKAHLNLHINSLELGDSAVYFCASSQDLRRGKDKNIQYFGAGTRLSVL.

The chain combines TRBV5-1 with TRBJ2-1; 11 positions match TRBD1. CDR3 length equals 16 residues. Trimming removed 3 bases from V and 4 bases from J; junction bases left unmatched: 6. Germline values: CDR1 SGHRS, CDR2 YFSETQ. This chain's CDR3 is CASSSWTGGSYNEQFF. Written as DNA, the CDR3 is TGCGCCAGCAGCTCCTGGACAGGGGGCTCGTACAATGAGCAGTTCTTC.

V is TRBV28 and J is TRBJ2-1; D perhaps matches TRBD2 (6 bases). The CDR3 has 20 amino acids. Germline CDR1 is MDHEN and CDR2 is SYDVKM. With 6 bases removed from V and 4 bases from J, the gap between germline ends came to 31 bases. For the CDR3, the DNA is TGTGCCAGCAGCCGGTTCGGGTTTGGGGGGAGCGGAAGGGGTTACAATGAGCAGTTCTTC. Protein sequence: CASSRFGFGGSGRGYNEQFF.

This clonotype was found a few times. The chain employs TRBV29-1 and TRBJ2-1, with D tentatively TRBD2 (6 bases). V was shortened by 8 bases and J by 0 bases, with 17 bases between the two germline ends. The CDR3 runs to 15 residues. The germline gives CDR1 SQVTM, CDR2 ANQGSEA. The CDR3 loop reads CSSDPIAASYNEQFF. In DNA, the CDR3 is TGCAGCTCCGACCCAATAGCGGCCTCCTACAATGAGCAGTTCTTC.

The table lists this clonotype with a few counts. The chain links TRBV5-1 to TRBJ2-7; TRBD2 matches 11 bases. This CDR3 is 15 amino acids long. The J segment lost 0 bases and the V segment lost 4 bases, leaving 3 bases of the junction unmatched. Germline V CDR1 and CDR2: SGHRS, YFSETQ. This CDR3 is CASSLLAGDSYEQYF. The CDR3 bases are TGCGCCAGCAGCCTACTAGCGGGGGACTCCTACGAGCAGTACTTC.

This clonotype was recorded a few times. The chain uses TRBV7-9 and TRBJ2-3; the D gene is possibly TRBD1 (5 bases). Germline assignment: CDR1 SEHNR and CDR2 FQNEAQ (reference sequence). The V gene lost 1 base and the J gene lost 0 bases, with 11 bases spanning the gap. The CDR3 extends over 16 amino acids. Here the CDR3 reads CASSLVGVRSTDTQYF. DNA of the CDR3: TGTGCCAGCAGCTTAGTAGGGGTCCGAAGCACAGATACGCAGTATTTT.

The chain links TRBV29-1 to TRBJ2-5; 7 bases are a match to TRBD1. V lost 7 bases and J lost 2; bases outside the gene matches: 4. CDR1 is SQVTM, CDR2 ANQGSEA, per germline. The CDR3 covers 12 residues. The CDR3 region has the DNA TGCAGCGGTCGGGACAGTCAAGAGACCCAGTACTTC. Translation: CSGRDSQETQYF.

This clonotype appeared a few times. The J gene is TRBJ2-7, the V gene TRBV10-3; 10 bases are a match to TRBD2. This CDR3 region has 16 residues. Germline V gene data show CDR1 as ENHRY and CDR2 as SYGVKD. Trimming cost V 3 bases and J 2 bases; bases outside gene matches: 7. CDR3 coding DNA: TGTGCCATCAGTGATGGCAGCGGGGGGGTTACCTACGAGCAGTACTTC. Translating it yields CAISDGSGGVTYEQYF.

The V call is TRBV5-1, the J call TRBJ2-7; possibly TRBD1 or TRBD2 for D (5 bases each). Germline V gives CDR1 SGHRS, CDR2 YFSETQ. The length of the CDR3 is 16 residues. The ends were cut back, 4 bases at V and 3 bases at J, with 20 bases in the middle. The CDR3 spells CASSQSSDRLIYEQYF. The CDR3 bases are TGCGCCAGCAGCCAAAGCTCCGACAGACTAATCTACGAGCAGTACTTC.

This rearrangement joins TRBV4-1 to TRBJ2-7, with D uncertain. V lost 3 bases and J 3 bases, leaving 15 bases between the germline ends. CDR1 and CDR2 (germline): MGHRA, YSYEKL. The CDR3 length is 15 residues. The CDR3 region has the DNA TGCGCCAGCAGCCAGGGCGAAGCTAAAGACTACGAGCAGTACTTC. Its protein product is CASSQGEAKDYEQYF.

The V and J genes are TRBV11-3 and TRBJ2-1; 13 nucleotides agree with TRBD2. There are 17 residues in the CDR3. Germline loops: CDR1 SGHNT, CDR2 YENEEA. Trimming took 5 bases from V and 1 from J; bases not matched to a gene: 5. CDR3 protein: CASSAGLAGWSYNEQFF. In DNA form, the CDR3 reads TGTGCCAGCAGCGCGGGACTAGCGGGGTGGTCCTACAATGAGCAGTTCTTC. Full variable domain (missing parts from reference TRBV11-3 and TRBJ2-1): EAGVVQSPRYKIIEKKQPVAFWCNPISGHNTLYWYLQNLGQGPELLIRYENEEAVDDSQLPKDRFSAERLKGVDSTLKIQPAELGDSAVYLCASSAGLAGWSYNEQFFGPGTRLTVL.

The rearrangement uses TRBV29-1 and TRBJ1-1; D is ambiguous. V was shortened by 1 base and J by 1 base, with 7 bases between the two germline ends. CDR3 length: 13 residues. Germline CDR1 SQVTM, CDR2 ANQGSEA. The CDR3 bases are TGCAGCGTTGAAGGGGCTCCGAACACTGAAGCTTTCTTT. As protein: CSVEGAPNTEAFF.

J is TRBJ1-5 and V is TRBV2, with D uncertain. The V gene's germline CDR1 is SNHLY and CDR2 FYNNEI. CDR3 length: 16 residues. V lost 1 base and J 0 bases, leaving 10 bases between the germline ends. The CDR3 here is CASSEGWDYSNQPQHF. The CDR3 nucleotides read TGTGCCAGCAGTGAAGGGTGGGATTATAGCAATCAGCCCCAGCATTTT.

This clonotype was counted between two and nine times. The V call is TRBV4-2, the J call TRBJ1-3; D may be TRBD1 (5 bases). Germline V CDR1 and CDR2: LGHNA, YNFKEQ. The CDR3 totals 17 residues. The V end was cut by 2 bases, the J end by 0 bases, with 14 bases between. Here the CDR3 DNA reads TGTGCCAGCAGCCAACTGGGGGACTCAGGCTCTGGAAACACCATATATTTT. It specifies CASSQLGDSGSGNTIYF.

The V gene is TRBV20-1, the J gene TRBJ2-3, with 9 positions matching TRBD1. Germline CDR1 reads DFQATT; CDR2 reads SNEGSKA (reference sequence). The CDR3 runs 17 residues. Trimming at V came to 5 bases and at J to 3 bases, leaving 15 bases not matched to a gene. DNA of the CDR3: TGCAGTGCTCGATCCAGCCTACACAGGGGGCGAACAGATACGCAGTATTTT. Its translation: CSARSSLHRGRTDTQYF.

This clonotype was observed at least ten times. The gene calls are TRBV29-1 and TRBJ2-1; 9 nucleotides line up with TRBD1. J was trimmed by 9 bases and V by 7 bases; bases with no gene match: 10. The CDR3 spans 13 residues. Germline CDR1 and CDR2: SQVTM and ANQGSEA. The DNA for the CDR3 is TGCAGCGCGGGGGACAGGGTGGATGGTGAGCAGTTCTTC. This gives the protein CSAGDRVDGEQFF.

This clonotype was counted between two and nine times. The chain links TRBV4-2 to TRBJ1-6, with D possibly being TRBD1 (5 bases). V was cut by 0 bases and J by 7 bases, with 13 bases left in between. The CDR3 extends over 16 amino acids. Germline assignment: CDR1 LGHNA and CDR2 YNFKEQ. The CDR3 is CASSQDGVGRNSPLHF. The CDR3 DNA reads as TGTGCCAGCAGCCAAGATGGTGTGGGGCGAAATTCACCCCTCCACTTT.

The rearrangement links TRBV5-6 to TRBJ2-1; D could derive from TRBD1 or TRBD2 (6 bases each). The length of the CDR3 is 18 residues. From germline, CDR1 is SGHDT and CDR2 YYEEEE. Trimming pared 1 base from V and 1 base from J, leaving 18 bases between. This CDR3 is CASSLPLWGARSYNEQFF. The CDR3 nucleotides are TGTGCCAGCAGCTTGCCCCTATGGGGGGCGCGTTCCTACAATGAGCAGTTCTTC. Full variable domain (missing parts from reference TRBV5-6 and TRBJ2-1): DAGVTQSPTHLIKTRGQQVTLRCSPKSGHDTVSWYQQALGQGPQFIFQYYEEEERQRGNFPDRFSGHQFPNYSSELNVNALLLGDSALYLCASSLPLWGARSYNEQFFGPGTRLTVL.